The entry that follows covers one TCR beta chain sequence. The data were taken from a study of T cell responses to AZD1222 COVID-19 vaccine. CDR1 SGHTA and CDR2 FQGNSA come from the germline V gene. The CDR3 contains 14 residues. Trimming removed 5 bases from V and 1 base from J, with 11 bases in between. Assay used: immunoSEQ multiplex PCR; TCRdb lists only in-frame clones, some missing. This table holds 90,000 to 150,000 clones, roughly 90% found once. V gene TRBV7-2 combines with J gene TRBJ2-5; tentative D call: TRBD2 (6 bases). The input for sequencing was peripheral blood, taken on day 0 of AZD1222 vaccination. The clonotype comes from an adult in good health. CDR3 nucleotides: TGTGCCAGCAGCCTCGGGACTTTCCAAGAGACCCAGTACTTC. Its protein is CASSLGTFQETQYF.